Given below is one T cell receptor beta chain in context. The antigen is not known. This entry belongs to a study of radiotherapy plus CTLA-4 blockade in lung cancer. Study as a whole: Around 19% of enrolled patients responded objectively, and over 30% had disease control. Study results and caveats: Radiotherapy was combined with ipilimumab, and tumor-derived TCR clones then expanded in blood. The authors reported that early blood T cell clone dynamics, with interferon-beta, best predicted response.

The CDR3 runs to 15 residues. V lost 3 bases and J lost 10; bases outside the gene matches: 5. Germline V gene sequence: CDR1 SNHLY, CDR2 FYNNEI. Sequencing was performed with immunoSEQ multiplex PCR; in TCRdb, only in-frame clones are kept and a portion is missing. The data show approximately 45,000 clones, almost 65% seen once. J is TRBJ2-1 and V is TRBV2, with TRBD2 identical over 14 bases. This TCR was sampled from a human donor with non-small cell lung cancer who had a partial response to radiotherapy plus ipilimumab. The sequencing used peripheral blood, collected from a patient treated with radiotherapy plus ipilimumab. The CDR3, as DNA: TGTGCCAGCAGTGACGGGACTAGCGGGGGATCGGAGCAGTTCTTC. Protein: CASSDGTSGGSEQFF.